This T cell receptor beta chain was found in a study of T-cell reconstitution after alpha-beta-depleted transplantation in children. Findings and limits, study-wide: Several hundred graft clones that had expanded were reportedly the source of alpha-beta T cells about two months after transplant. A year had passed since transplant, and T-cell counts and diversity by then came mostly from newly produced T cells.

This clonotype appeared many times. Its matching antigen is unknown. The length of the CDR3 is 15 residues. Germline V gives CDR1 SGHAT, CDR2 FQNNGV. Trimming left V 5 bases short and J 4 bases short, with 15 bases between. The authors prepared the TCRbeta library with unique molecular identifiers. TCRdb re-analysed the PCR reads in MiXCR, keeping a single row per CDR3 protein. Found here are about 230,000 distinct CDR3 sequences, under 13% of them singletons; the top ten hold 28%. The material sequenced was PBMCs, taken before TCRalphabeta/CD19-depleted stem cell transplant. The clonotype originates from a child younger than two with acute myeloid leukemia, due to receive a stem cell transplant. The chain uses TRBV11-2 and TRBJ1-5; D is undetermined. In DNA, the CDR3 is TGTGCCAGCAGCGCGTCAGTAGGTTCTAATCAGCCCCAGCATTTT. Its translation is CASSASVGSNQPQHF.